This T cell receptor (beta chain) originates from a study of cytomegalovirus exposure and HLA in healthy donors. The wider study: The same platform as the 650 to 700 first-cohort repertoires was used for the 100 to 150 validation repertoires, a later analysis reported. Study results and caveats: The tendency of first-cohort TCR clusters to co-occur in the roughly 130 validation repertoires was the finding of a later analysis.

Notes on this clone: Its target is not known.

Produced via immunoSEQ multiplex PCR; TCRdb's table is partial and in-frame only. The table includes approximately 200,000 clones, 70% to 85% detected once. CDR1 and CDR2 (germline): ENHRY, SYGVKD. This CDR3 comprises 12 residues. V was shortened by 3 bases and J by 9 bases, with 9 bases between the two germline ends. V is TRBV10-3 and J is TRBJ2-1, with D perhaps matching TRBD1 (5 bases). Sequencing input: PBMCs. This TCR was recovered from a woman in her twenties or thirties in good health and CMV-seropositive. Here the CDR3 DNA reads TGTGCCATCAGTGAAACAGGAGTTGAGCAGTTCTTC. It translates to CAISETGVEQFF.